Below, one TCR beta chain is given with its context. Its specificity is unknown. This sample stems from a study of Ad26.COV2.S vaccination and SARS-CoV-2 variants. Points from the study as a whole: Breadth measured for non-spike TCRs was similar across vaccine and placebo recipients.

Sequencing used immunoSEQ multiplex PCR; TCRdb keeps in-frame clones, though not all of them. The sample gives about 680,000 clones, around 90% of which show up once; approximately 1.5% is in the top ten. The treatment: 19 received Ad26.COV2.S at low or high dose, single or two shots; 5 received placebo; per-sample allocation not given. Day 63 following the first vaccine or placebo injection was when the samples were taken. An Ad26 vector expressing Wuhan-strain SARS-CoV-2 spike constituted the vaccine. Per germline, CDR1 SEHNR and CDR2 FQNEAQ (reference sequence). The CDR3 covers 15 residues. With 5 bases clipped from V and 3 bases from J, the junction kept 4 bases outside the gene matches.

Sequences were derived from peripheral blood, sampled in a trial of Ad26.COV2.S vaccine versus placebo. The TCR was taken from a person between 18 and 60 years old who received the Ad26.COV2.S COVID-19 vaccine or a placebo. V is TRBV7-9 and J is TRBJ2-3, with 11 bases aligning to TRBD2. The CDR3 is CASSSGTSGTDTQYF. For the CDR3, the DNA is TGTGCCAGCAGCAGCGGGACTAGCGGTACAGATACGCAGTATTTT. Combining the CDR3 with reference TRBV7-9 and TRBJ2-3 gives the whole variable domain DTGVSQNPRHKITKRGQNVTFRCDPISEHNRLYWYRQTLGQGPEFLTYFQNEAQLEKSRLLSDRFSAERPKGSFSTLEIQRTEQGDSAMYLCASSSGTSGTDTQYFGPGTRLTVL.